This TCR beta chain derives from a study of T cells after yellow fever vaccination. Study-wide context: When fractions had low cell numbers, they were prepared with SMART-Seq v4 Ultra Low Input. The study, taken as a whole, reports: Some clonotypes were seen in both the CD4 and the CD8 compartments. These made up a small share and likely arose from convergent recombination. Bulk-population clonotypes that are abundant could appear as contaminants in FACS-sorted repertoires.

A single record per CDR3 protein comes from TCRdb applying MiXCR to the 5' RACE reads. The table includes about 580,000 distinct CDR3 sequences, 17% detected once. The ends lost 3 bases at V and 5 bases at J; junction bases unmatched: 5. This CDR3 region has 16 residues. Germline V gene sequence: CDR1 SEHNR, CDR2 FQNEAQ (reference sequence). Details on this clonotype: No antigen is known for it.

Sample: PBMCs, taken 5 days after the first yellow fever vaccination. This chain joins TRBV7-9 and TRBJ2-2; the match to TRBD2 covers 11 bases. The clonotype originates from a man aged 18-30 years who received the YFV17D yellow fever vaccine. The CDR3 region is CASSFPSGGTTGELFF. The DNA for the CDR3 is TGTGCCAGCAGCTTCCCTAGCGGGGGGACGACCGGGGAGCTGTTTTTT.